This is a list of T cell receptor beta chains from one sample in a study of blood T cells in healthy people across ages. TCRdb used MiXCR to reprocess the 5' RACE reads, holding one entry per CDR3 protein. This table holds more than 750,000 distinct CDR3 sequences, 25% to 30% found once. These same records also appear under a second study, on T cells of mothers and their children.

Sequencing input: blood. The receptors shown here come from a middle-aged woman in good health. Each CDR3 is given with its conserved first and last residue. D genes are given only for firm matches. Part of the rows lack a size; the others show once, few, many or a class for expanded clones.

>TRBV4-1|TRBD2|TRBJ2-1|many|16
TGCGCCAGCAGCCAAGATGGCGGCGGGGGGGCCAATGAGCAGTTCTTC
CASSQDGGGGANEQFF
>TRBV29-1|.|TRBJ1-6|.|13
TGCAGCGTTTGCACAGGGTACGATTCACCACCCCACTTT
CSVCTGYDSPPHF
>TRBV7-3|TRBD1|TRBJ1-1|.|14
TGTGCCAGCAGCTTAACGGCAGGGGGTACTGAAGCTTTCTTT
CASSLTAGGTEAFF
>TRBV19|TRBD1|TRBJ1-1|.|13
TGTGCCAGTAATGGACAGGGGACAAGTGAAGCTTTCTTT
CASNGQGTSEAFF
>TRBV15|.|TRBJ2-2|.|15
TGTGCCACCAGCAGAGACCGGATGAACACCGGGGAGCTGTTTTTT
CATSRDRMNTGELFF
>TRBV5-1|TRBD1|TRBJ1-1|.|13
TGCGCCAGCAGCGGGACAGTTGGCACTGAAGCTTTCTTT
CASSGTVGTEAFF
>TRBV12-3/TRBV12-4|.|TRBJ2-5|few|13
TGTGCCAGCAGGCCAACAACGAAAGAGACCCAGTACTTC
CASRPTTKETQYF
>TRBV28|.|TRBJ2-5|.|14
TGTGCCAGCAGTTGGGGACAACACGGAGAGACCCAGTACTTC
CASSWGQHGETQYF
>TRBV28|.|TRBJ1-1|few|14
TGTGCCAGCAGGTTAGCGGCGCCCCAAGGTGAAGCTTTCTTT
CASRLAAPQGEAFF
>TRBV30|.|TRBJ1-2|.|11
TGTGCCTGGAGTGTAATGGGTGGCTACACCTTC
CAWSVMGGYTF
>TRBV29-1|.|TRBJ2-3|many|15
TGCAGCGTTGGTGGGGTGGGACACGGCACAGATACGCAGTATTTT
CSVGGVGHGTDTQYF
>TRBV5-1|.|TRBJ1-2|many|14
TGCGCCAGCAGCTTGGTTTCAGGGGAGGTGGGCTACACCTTC
CASSLVSGEVGYTF
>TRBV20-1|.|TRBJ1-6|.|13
TGCAGTGCTACCGACATAAGTAGTTCACCCCTCCACTTT
CSATDISSSPLHF
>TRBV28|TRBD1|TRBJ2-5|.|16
TGTGCCAGCAGTTCCCCGGGACAGGGGACGGGAGGGACCCAGTACTTC
CASSSPGQGTGGTQYF
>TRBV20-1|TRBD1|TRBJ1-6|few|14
TGCAGTGCGACTTGGGGGACAGAGAATTCACCCCTCCACTTT
CSATWGTENSPLHF
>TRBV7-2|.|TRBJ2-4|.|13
TGTGCCAGCAGCTCCCTAGTTGGGAAGGAGCAGTACTTC
CASSSLVGKEQYF
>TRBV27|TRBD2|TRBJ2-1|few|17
TGTGCCAGCAGTTTAGAAGCGGCGGGGGGATCCTACAATGAGCAGTTCTTC
CASSLEAAGGSYNEQFF
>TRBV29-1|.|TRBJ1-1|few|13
TGCAGCGGAGAGGAACAGGAGAACACTGAAGCTTTCTTT
CSGEEQENTEAFF
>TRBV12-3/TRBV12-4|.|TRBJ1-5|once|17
TGTGCCAGCAGCCCCCCCCACACAGGGTTCAGGGATCAGCCCCAGCATTTT
CASSPPHTGFRDQPQHF
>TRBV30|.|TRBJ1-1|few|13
TGTGCCTGGAGTGTACAGAGGAACACTGAAGCTTTCTTT
CAWSVQRNTEAFF
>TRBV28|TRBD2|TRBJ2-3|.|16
TGTGCCAGCAGTTTTGTCGGGGGGGCACCCACAGATACGCAGTATTTT
CASSFVGGAPTDTQYF
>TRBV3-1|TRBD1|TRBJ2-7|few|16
TGTGCCAGCAGCCAAGCCTGGGACAGGGGGACCAGCGAGCAGTACTTC
CASSQAWDRGTSEQYF
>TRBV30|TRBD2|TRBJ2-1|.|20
TGTGCCTGGAGTTTCGCCGGGACTAGCGGGGGGCCGAGCTCCTACAATGAGCAGTTCTTC
CAWSFAGTSGGPSSYNEQFF
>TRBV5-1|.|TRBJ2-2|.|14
TGCGCCAGCAGCTCGGACAGCAGAGACGGGGAGCTGTTTTTT
CASSSDSRDGELFF
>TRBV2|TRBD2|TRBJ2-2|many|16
TGTGCCAGCATGCCTAGCGGGACGGCGAACACCGGGGAGCTGTTTTTT
CASMPSGTANTGELFF
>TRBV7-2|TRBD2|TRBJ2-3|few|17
TGTGCCAGCAGCTTAGTCGGCGGGGGGACTAGCACAGATACGCAGTATTTT
CASSLVGGGTSTDTQYF
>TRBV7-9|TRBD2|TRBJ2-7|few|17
TGTGCCAGCAGCTCCGGGGCGCGCGGGGGGCCCACCTACGAGCAGTACTTC
CASSSGARGGPTYEQYF
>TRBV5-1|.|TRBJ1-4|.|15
TGCGCCAGCAGCGGCGGGACGCCGGGGAATGAAAAACTGTTTTTT
CASSGGTPGNEKLFF
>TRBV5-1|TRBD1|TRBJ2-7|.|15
TGCGCCAGCAGCACCCGACAGGGGCGGTCCAGCGAGCAGTACTTC
CASSTRQGRSSEQYF
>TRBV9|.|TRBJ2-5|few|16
TGTGCCAGCAGCGCGACCGGACAGTACACTCAAGAGACCCAGTACTTC
CASSATGQYTQETQYF
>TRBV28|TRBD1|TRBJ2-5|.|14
TGTGCCAGCAGGCCGTCGGACAGGGACGGGACCCAGTACTTC
CASRPSDRDGTQYF
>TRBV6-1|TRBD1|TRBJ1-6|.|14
TGTGCCAGCAGTGAAACCGGGACAGGGTCACCCCTCCACTTT
CASSETGTGSPLHF
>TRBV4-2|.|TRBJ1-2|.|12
TGTGCCAGCAGCCAAGATCGTCATGGCTACACCTTC
CASSQDRHGYTF
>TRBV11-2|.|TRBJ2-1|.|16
TGTGCCAGCAGCTTAGTGTCAGGGATCCCCTACAATGAGCAGTTCTTC
CASSLVSGIPYNEQFF
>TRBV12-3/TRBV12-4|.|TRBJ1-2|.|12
TGTGCCAGCAGTTTCTATGTCGGGGGCTACACCTTC
CASSFYVGGYTF
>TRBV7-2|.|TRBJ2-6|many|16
TGTGCCAACCGGCTGGGGGGGCTTTCAGGGGCCAACGTCCTGACTTTC
CANRLGGLSGANVLTF
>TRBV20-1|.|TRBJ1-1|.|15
TGCAGTGCTAGGGCCGGAGGAGCAGGGTTAGTCCCCGCTTTCTTT
CSARAGGAGLVPAFF
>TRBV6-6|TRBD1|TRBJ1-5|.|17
TGTGCCAGCAGTTACGACAGGGGCGTCCCGAGCAATCAGCCCCAGCATTTT
CASSYDRGVPSNQPQHF
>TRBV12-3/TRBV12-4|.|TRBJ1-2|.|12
TGTGCCAGCACCACGACAGAGTATGGCTACACCTTC
CASTTTEYGYTF
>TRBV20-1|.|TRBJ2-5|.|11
TGCAGTGCCATAGGGAAAGAGACCCAGTACTTC
CSAIGKETQYF